The rows below give T cell receptor beta chains drawn from one sample of a study of type 1 regulatory T cells. These receptors have no identified antigens. Using its own MiXCR run on the reads, TCRdb lists one record per CDR3 protein. Of fewer than 70,000 distinct CDR3 sequences in the sample, around 68% were seen once. What was sequenced was cultured T cells, either the whole culture or a sorted T cell fraction (not recorded which). These TCRs come from a human donor in good health. Each CDR3 is given with its conserved first and last residue. D genes are given only for firm matches. A row's size may be missing; if present it is once, few, many or a size class.

size | J | V | D | DNA | CDR3
NA | TRBJ2-4 | TRBV3-1 | NA | TGTGCCAGCAGCCAACAAAACATTCAGTACTTC | CASSQQNIQYF
few | TRBJ2-1 | TRBV5-1 | TRBD2 | TGCGCCAGCAGTTTGGGGGGTTCACTAGCGGGAATTCCGTTCTTC | CASSLGGSLAGIPFF
few | TRBJ2-3 | TRBV4-3 | TRBD1 | TGCGCCAGCAGCCTGGGACAGGGCTCAGATACGCAGTATTTT | CASSLGQGSDTQYF
NA | TRBJ1-1 | TRBV20-1 | NA | TGCAGTGCTAGAGAGGGGGGGAACACTGAAGCTTTCTTT | CSAREGGNTEAFF
NA | TRBJ2-1 | TRBV28 | NA | TGTGCCAGCAGTCCTCCCCGACAGGCATCCTACAATGAGCAGTTCTTC | CASSPPRQASYNEQFF
few | TRBJ2-2 | TRBV4-2 | NA | TGTGCCAGCAGCCAAGACGGTACCGGGGAGCTGTTTTTT | CASSQDGTGELFF
NA | TRBJ1-5 | TRBV7-2 | NA | TGTGCCAGCAGCGATCTGAGGTTCCAGCATTTT | CASSDLRFQHF
NA | TRBJ1-4 | TRBV10-3 | NA | TGTGCCATCAGTGATAGTCGGGGGACTAATGAAAAACTGTTTTTT | CAISDSRGTNEKLFF
NA | TRBJ2-1 | TRBV7-6 | TRBD2 | TGTGCCGGCAGCTTAGCGGGGGCCGGAGGCTACAATGAGCAGTTCTTC | CAGSLAGAGGYNEQFF
NA | TRBJ2-5 | TRBV7-2 | NA | TGTGCCAGCAGCTTAAGGCGACTAGGAGAGACCCAGTACTTC | CASSLRRLGETQYF
NA | TRBJ2-1 | TRBV20-1 | TRBD2 | TGCAGTGCTCCAAAGCCCGGGACTAGTAGAGGCAATGAGCAGTTCTTC | CSAPKPGTSRGNEQFF
once | TRBJ2-1 | TRBV7-7 | TRBD2 | TGTGCCAGCAGCTTAGATGACAGCGGGGGGGAGCAGTTCTTC | CASSLDDSGGEQFF
NA | TRBJ2-1 | TRBV3-1 | TRBD2 | TGTGCCAGCAGCCGGGGTAGCGGGAGCAATGAGCAGTTCTTC | CASSRGSGSNEQFF
NA | TRBJ2-7 | TRBV15 | TRBD2 | TGTGCCACCAGCAGAGATCGCGGGGGGGGCGAGCAGTACTTC | CATSRDRGGGEQYF
once | TRBJ1-2 | TRBV3-1 | TRBD1 | TGTGCCAGCAGCCATACCGACAGGGCGTATGGCTACACCTTC | CASSHTDRAYGYTF
NA | TRBJ1-5 | TRBV2 | TRBD1 | TGTGCCAGCAGTGAAGGAGGGGGCCGGGAGGAGCCCCAGCATTTT | CASSEGGGREEPQHF
NA | TRBJ2-7 | TRBV29-1 | NA | TGCAGCGTTGAATTCGGGGGCCGGGACGAGCAGTACTTC | CSVEFGGRDEQYF
few | TRBJ2-7 | TRBV20-1 | TRBD1 | TGCAGTGCCCAGGGACAGGGGGCCTACGAGCAGTACTTC | CSAQGQGAYEQYF
NA | TRBJ2-6 | TRBV7-2 | NA | TGTGCCAGCCGTGAGGGCGGAGGGGCCAACGTCCTGACTTTC | CASREGGGANVLTF
NA | TRBJ2-7 | TRBV5-1 | TRBD2 | TGCGCCAGCAGCTCCGGGACTAGCATCTACGAGCAGTACTTC | CASSSGTSIYEQYF
NA | TRBJ1-3 | TRBV7-9 | NA | TGTGCCAGCAGCTCCAGGGTCTATGGAAACACCATATATTTT | CASSSRVYGNTIYF
NA | TRBJ2-7 | TRBV2 | NA | TGTGCCAGCAGTGTTGGACCAGGCGAGCAGTACTTC | CASSVGPGEQYF
once | TRBJ2-5 | TRBV7-2 | TRBD2 | TGTGCCAGCAGCTTAGCGCCCAGCGGGAGGGCCGGAGAGACCCAGTACTTC | CASSLAPSGRAGETQYF
once | TRBJ2-3 | TRBV20-1 | NA | TGCAGTGCTAGAGATCGCCAGCGGGGCACAGATACGCAGTATTTT | CSARDRQRGTDTQYF
few | TRBJ1-5 | TRBV20-1 | NA | TGCAGTGCTAGGGAAGGGACCAAGGGGTTTTTTTCGCCCCAGCATTTT | CSAREGTKGFFSPQHF
few | TRBJ2-7 | TRBV6-2/TRBV6-3 | TRBD1 | TGTGCCAGCACCACGACAGGGGAATACGAGCAGTACTTC | CASTTTGEYEQYF
NA | TRBJ2-7 | TRBV18 | NA | TGTGCCAGCTCATCAGGGGTTAGCTACGAGCAGTACTTC | CASSSGVSYEQYF
once | TRBJ1-6 | TRBV5-1 | TRBD1 | TGCGCCAGCTCGAGGACAGGGCAATATAATTCACCCCTCCACTTT | CASSRTGQYNSPLHF
NA | TRBJ1-5 | TRBV20-1 | NA | TGCAGTGCTAAATCTCTCCGGGACAGCAATCAGCCCCAGCATTTT | CSAKSLRDSNQPQHF
NA | TRBJ2-5 | TRBV2 | NA | TGTGCCAGCAGTGAATGGGCAGCGCAAGAGACCCAGTACTTC | CASSEWAAQETQYF
NA | TRBJ1-5 | TRBV20-1 | NA | TGCAGTGCTGGTGATTTTCAGCCCCAGCATTTT | CSAGDFQPQHF
once | TRBJ1-1 | TRBV5-1 | NA | TGCGCCAGCAGCCTGGACAGTCTCACTGAAGCTTTCTTT | CASSLDSLTEAFF
NA | TRBJ1-1 | TRBV20-1 | NA | TGCAGTGCTAGACCTACTTCTTTGCCTGAAGCTTTCTTT | CSARPTSLPEAFF
few | TRBJ1-2 | TRBV6-2/TRBV6-3 | NA | TGTGCCAGCAGCCCGGGTGGCGGCTACACCTTC | CASSPGGGYTF
NA | TRBJ2-7 | TRBV18 | NA | TGTGCCAGCTCACCAGAGAGCCTGCGGTACGAGCAGTACTTC | CASSPESLRYEQYF
NA | TRBJ2-3 | TRBV20-1 | TRBD1 | TGCAGTGCTCTCCGGGACAGAGACACAGATACGCAGTATTTT | CSALRDRDTDTQYF
few | TRBJ1-1 | TRBV7-9 | NA | TGTGCCAGCAGCTTATTAGGTGAAGCTTTCTTT | CASSLLGEAFF
NA | TRBJ2-3 | TRBV5-1 | NA | TGCGCCAGCGGCTTGGACGTAGTATCCACAGATACGCAGTATTTT | CASGLDVVSTDTQYF
many | TRBJ2-3 | TRBV5-1 | TRBD2 | TGCGCCAGCAGCTTGGGACTAGCGCGAGCAGATACGCAGTATTTT | CASSLGLARADTQYF
NA | TRBJ2-5 | TRBV2 | TRBD2 | TGTGCCAGCAGGGCAGACCGAGCGGGAGGGGTGGAGACCCAGTACTTC | CASRADRAGGVETQYF
NA | TRBJ2-7 | TRBV19 | NA | TGTGCCAGTAGCCCTCAGGGGGGGAGCTACGAGCAGTACTTC | CASSPQGGSYEQYF
NA | TRBJ2-1 | TRBV19 | TRBD2 | TGTGCCAGTAGTGCCGGGACTAGCGGGAAGCAGTTCTTC | CASSAGTSGKQFF
NA | TRBJ2-5 | TRBV5-1 | TRBD2 | TGCGCCAGCAGCAAATCCCCAGGACTAGCCCAAGAGACCCAGTACTTC | CASSKSPGLAQETQYF
few | TRBJ2-3 | TRBV4-1 | NA | TGCGCCAGCAGCGACACTCTAATGCATTTT | CASSDTLMHF
NA | TRBJ2-5 | TRBV5-1 | TRBD1 | TGCGCCAGCAGCCCACAGGGGGCATGGGAGACCCAGTACTTC | CASSPQGAWETQYF
NA | TRBJ2-7 | TRBV7-9 | NA | TGTGCCAGCAGCCAAACTGGGGTCCTTGGCGAGCAGTACTTC | CASSQTGVLGEQYF
NA | TRBJ2-7 | TRBV27 | TRBD2 | TGTGCCAGCAGTGTAACACTAGCGGGAGGGCCTTACGAGCAGTACTTC | CASSVTLAGGPYEQYF
many | TRBJ1-2 | TRBV20-1 | TRBD1 | TGCAGTGCTAGGGGACAGGAGAACTATGGCTACACCTTC | CSARGQENYGYTF
NA | TRBJ2-3 | TRBV4-1 | TRBD2 | TGCGCCAGCAGCCCGGGGGGACTAGCGGCTAGCACAGATACGCAGTATTTT | CASSPGGLAASTDTQYF
NA | TRBJ2-7 | TRBV6-2/TRBV6-3 | NA | TGTGCCAGCGGTGGCTTTGCCTACGAGCAGTACTTC | CASGGFAYEQYF
once | TRBJ1-1 | TRBV5-5 | NA | TGTGCCAGCAGCTTGGGTCCGAGACTGAACACTGAAGCTTTCTTT | CASSLGPRLNTEAFF
NA | TRBJ2-7 | TRBV21-1 | NA | TGTGCCAGCAGCAAAGTCTTCCCAGACAGGGGGTCCTACGAGCAGTACTTC | CASSKVFPDRGSYEQYF
NA | TRBJ2-5 | TRBV7-9 | TRBD2 | TGTGCCAGCAGCCGGGGACTAGCGGACCAAGAGACCCAGTACTTC | CASSRGLADQETQYF